A single T cell receptor beta chain is shown here with its context. Cells sorted as Tregs were CD4+, CD25+ and CD127-/low. After constant-region reverse-primer amplification, full-length variable regions underwent semi-nested PCR with Nested Universal Primer A. TCRdb analysed the 5' RACE reads with MiXCR anew, one entry per CDR3 protein. The table includes roughly 45,000 distinct CDR3 sequences, about a fifth detected once. J gave up 4 bases and V 0 bases, and 1 base lay outside the gene matches. Germline CDR1 reads SGHTA; CDR2 reads FQGTGA. The CDR3 extends over 16 amino acids. Input material: Tregs sorted from a lymph node. The receptor's source is a female donor with breast cancer. The J gene is TRBJ2-5, the V gene TRBV7-3; 14 positions agree with TRBD2. Written as DNA, the CDR3 is TGTGCCAGCAGCTTAACCGGGACTAGCGGGAGAGAGACCCAGTACTTC. It encodes CASSLTGTSGRETQYF.